The 18 T cell receptor beta chains presented below share a single source sample, sequenced in a study of blood T cells in healthy people across ages. Through a sample-barcoded 5' primer and a J-beta primer mix, a second PCR was run for 7 to 11 cycles. TCRdb re-called the 5' RACE reads with MiXCR, one entry per CDR3 protein. The data show 630,000 or so distinct CDR3 sequences, 32% seen once. The sample consisted of blood. These receptors were collected from a woman older than 75 in good health.

This clonotype appeared many times. The V gene is TRBV5-4, the J gene TRBJ2-3, with D perhaps given as TRBD1 or TRBD2 (6 bases each). Germline CDR1 reads SGHNT; CDR2 reads YYREEE (reference sequence). CDR3 length: 14 residues. V was pared by 6 bases and J by 5 bases, with 16 bases between. CDR3 nucleotides: TGTGCCAGCACCCTCGGAGGGGGTGTAGATACGCAGTATTTT. It yields the protein CASTLGGGVDTQYF.

This clonotype occurred many times. The chain uses TRBV20-1 and TRBJ1-2; 9 nucleotides align to TRBD1. Trimming cost V 5 bases and J 6 bases; bases outside gene matches: 10. This CDR3 has 14 amino acids. CDR1 is DFQATT, CDR2 SNEGSKA, per germline (reference sequence). The CDR3 DNA is TGCAGTGCTCCGGGGACAGGGAGTATACATGGCTACACCTTC. It yields the protein CSAPGTGSIHGYTF.

A few counts support this clonotype. The J gene is TRBJ2-5, the V gene TRBV4-3; TRBD2 is a possible D gene (7 bases). Trimming removed 3 bases at V and 11 bases at J, with 25 bases between. The V gene's germline CDR1 is LGHNA and CDR2 YSLEER. This CDR3 comprises 16 residues. The CDR3 nucleotides are TGCGCCAGCAGCCAGGAGACTAGCTGGGGGGCACGGGAGCAGTACTTC. This translates into CASSQETSWGAREQYF.

There are a few counts of this clonotype. The V call is TRBV6-1, the J call TRBJ2-2; no firm D call. Trimming shortened V by 7 bases and J by 1 base, and 13 bases separated the two germline ends. The CDR3 is 15 residues long. Germline V gene lookup returns CDR1 MNHNS and CDR2 SASEGT. The CDR3 loop is CASTMISGNTGELFF. Written as DNA, the CDR3 is TGTGCCAGCACCATGATCTCGGGGAACACCGGGGAGCTGTTTTTT.

In its sample, this clonotype was seen many times. The rearrangement joins TRBV14 to TRBJ2-3; 7 bases line up with TRBD2. V gave up 3 bases and J gave up 2 bases; unmatched junction bases: 2. This CDR3 region has 14 residues. The germline V gene encodes CDR1 SGHDN and CDR2 FVKESK. The CDR3 DNA reads as TGTGCCAGCAGCCACGGGGGGAACACAGATACGCAGTATTTT. This encodes CASSHGGNTDTQYF. Variable domain in full (rest from reference TRBV14 and TRBJ2-3): EAGVTQFPSHSVIEKGQTVTLRCDPISGHDNLYWYRRVMGKEIKFLLHFVKESKQDESGMPNNRFLAERTGGTYSTLKVQPAELEDSGVYFCASSHGGNTDTQYFGPGTRLTVL.

For this clonotype: A single base separates this from a much larger clone, so it may be a read error. V is TRBV28 and J is TRBJ2-1; D remains ambiguous. CDR1 and CDR2 from the germline V gene are MDHEN and SYDVKM. V was cut by 5 bases and J by 10 bases, with 21 bases left in between. The CDR3 sequence is 15 residues long. The CDR3 is CASSLPGSTSYEQFF. CDR3 nucleotides: TGTGCCAGCAGTCTTCCCGGGTCCACCTCCTACGAGCAGTTCTTC.

Comments on this clonotype: With a much larger clone just one base away, this may be a read error. The conserved phenylalanine or tryptophan normally closing the CDR3 is absent here, so this likely arose from a read error. The CDR3: CASSGQGRDSPLHC. The CDR3 coding sequence is TGTGCCAGCAGTGGACAGGGAAGGGACTCACCCCTCCACTGT. The chain links TRBV2 to TRBJ1-6; TRBD1 agrees at 7 bases. Germline trimming cut 4 bases from V and 10 bases from J; bases unmatched to any gene: 7. The CDR3 sequence is 14 residues long. Per germline, CDR1 SNHLY and CDR2 FYNNEI.

The table lists this clonotype with many counts. The rearrangement joins TRBV12-3 or TRBV12-4 to TRBJ2-7; 10 nucleotides match TRBD1. The CDR3 sequence is 13 residues long. After removal of 7 bases from V and 2 bases from J, the junction contained 2 bases not matched to a gene. The CDR3 reads CASTGQGAYEQYF. The CDR3 nucleotides are TGTGCCAGCACCGGACAGGGGGCCTACGAGCAGTACTTC.

This clonotype was counted at least ten times. This chain links TRBV7-3 with TRBJ2-3, with 9 bases fitting TRBD1. The length of the CDR3 is 16 residues. Germline V gives CDR1 SGHTA, CDR2 FQGTGA. Unmatched junction bases numbered 9, after V lost 0 bases and J lost 8 bases. The chain's CDR3 is CASSLTGTGMAGTQYF. CDR3 in DNA: TGTGCCAGCAGCTTAACCGGGACAGGGATGGCCGGTACGCAGTATTTT.

The chain is built from TRBV6-6 and TRBJ1-1; maybe TRBD1 (5 bases). This CDR3 has 16 amino acids. V dropped 2 bases and J dropped 1 base, with 14 bases sitting between them. Germline-derived CDR1 and CDR2 are MNHNY and SVGAGI (reference sequence). CDR3 nucleotide sequence: TGTGCCAGCAGTTACCCCCGCACTGACAGGAACACTGAAGCTTTCTTT. This gives the protein CASSYPRTDRNTEAFF.

This clonotype was counted ten times or more. The V gene is TRBV7-2, the J gene TRBJ1-2, with TRBD1 matching 7 bases. The CDR3 contains 15 residues. Germline CDR1 SGHTA, CDR2 FQGNSA. V lost 3 bases and J lost 4; bases outside the gene matches: 8. CDR3 sequence: CASSFRPGQSYGYTF. The CDR3 region has the DNA TGTGCCAGCAGCTTCCGACCGGGACAGAGCTATGGCTACACCTTC.

This clonotype was observed at least ten times. The genes are TRBV7-9 and TRBJ1-1; perhaps TRBD1 as D (6 bases). This CDR3 is built from 15 residues. Germline CDR1 SEHNR, CDR2 FQNEAQ (reference sequence). V was pared by 3 bases and J by 0 bases, with 11 bases between. This CDR3 is CASSFGGALNTEAFF. Written as DNA, the CDR3 is TGTGCCAGCAGCTTCGGGGGGGCGTTGAACACTGAAGCTTTCTTT.

This rearrangement joins TRBV7-2 to TRBJ2-4, with TRBD1 matching over 11 bases. The CDR3 totals 12 residues. Germline trimming cut 3 bases from V and 15 bases from J; bases unmatched to any gene: 4. CDR1 SGHTA and CDR2 FQGNSA come from the germline V gene. The CDR3 bases are TGTGCCAGCAGCTTGGACAGGGGGCGTACGTACTTC. Translating gives CASSLDRGRTYF.

This clonotype was counted only a few times. A read error is possible here, since a much larger clone lies one base away. For the CDR3, the DNA is TGCAGGCCCACCCCAGGGGCGCACGGCCACACCTTC. It translates to CRPTPGAHGHTF. The gene calls are TRBV20-1 and TRBJ1-2; weak D call: TRBD1 (6 bases). The CDR3 is 12 amino acids. Germline CDR1 and CDR2: DFQATT and SNEGSKA (reference sequence).

With respect to this clonotype: This may be a read error, as it is one base from a much larger clone. V is TRBV27 and J is TRBJ2-5, with a weak D call TRBD1 (6 bases). V gave up 6 bases and J gave up 11 bases, with 34 bases separating them. The CDR3 spans 18 residues. Germline V lookup: CDR1 MNHEY, CDR2 SMNVEV (reference sequence). The CDR3 nucleotides are TGTGCCAGCAGGACGAGATGGACAGAACTTAGCTCCTACAATGAGCAGTACTTC. This translates into CASRTRWTELSSYNEQYF.

A note on this clonotype: A much larger clonotype is one base distant, so this may be a read error. This chain joins TRBV30 and TRBJ2-1; D is unresolved. Germline V gives CDR1 GTSNPN, CDR2 SVGIG (reference sequence). The CDR3 length is 12 residues. Deletions cut 5 bases from V and 4 bases from J, with 9 bases between. The CDR3: CAWLRSYNEQFF. The DNA for the CDR3 is TGTGCCTGGCTTAGGAGTTACAATGAGCAGTTCTTC.

This clonotype was recorded at least ten times. This chain links TRBV6-5 with TRBJ1-2; D ambiguous. This CDR3 has 12 residues. CDR1 is MNHEY, CDR2 SVGAGI, per germline. V gave up 4 bases and J gave up 6 bases, with 9 bases separating them. CDR3 bases: TGTGCCAGCAGTTCCCCGCCTGATGGCTACACCTTC. It translates to CASSSPPDGYTF.

As concerns this clonotype: A single base separates this from a much larger clone, so it may be a read error. This chain joins TRBV20-1 and TRBJ2-7; 7 bases align to TRBD1. This CDR3 is 13 amino acids long. Germline trimming cut 3 bases from V and 7 bases from J; bases unmatched to any gene: 9. From germline, CDR1 is DFQATT and CDR2 SNEGSKA (reference sequence). CDR3 residues: CSASRDSYDEQYF. Here the CDR3 DNA reads TGCAGTGCTAGTAGGGACAGCTACGATGAGCAGTACTTC.